The present T cell receptor (beta chain) was sequenced within a study of blood T cell repertoires in COVID-19. Study context: Both acute and convalescent COVID-19 samples were obtained from the United States, Italy and Spain. PBMCs, B-cell-depleted T cells, or T cells were the source of the cDNA or gDNA that made up the material.

The authors' processing: Estimated nucleated cell counts came from reference gene primer amplification. Some clones are missing from TCRdb's copy, which holds only in-frame ones; the method was immunoSEQ multiplex PCR. D and trimming were read from the DNA, whereas the V and J calls and clone size are those reported in that table. The sample has roughly 300,000 clones; approximately 91% are singletons. Per germline, CDR1 SGHRS and CDR2 YFSETQ. The CDR3 sequence is 16 residues long. Trimming took 3 bases from V and 7 from J; bases not matched to a gene: 7. The chain recombines TRBV5-1 with TRBJ1-4, with TRBD1 identical over 12 bases. The specimen was peripheral blood. The receptor was isolated from a young man with active or convalescent COVID-19. CDR3: CASSWGDRGRGEKLFF. DNA for the CDR3: TGCGCCAGCAGCTGGGGGGACAGGGGGCGAGGTGAAAAACTGTTTTTT.